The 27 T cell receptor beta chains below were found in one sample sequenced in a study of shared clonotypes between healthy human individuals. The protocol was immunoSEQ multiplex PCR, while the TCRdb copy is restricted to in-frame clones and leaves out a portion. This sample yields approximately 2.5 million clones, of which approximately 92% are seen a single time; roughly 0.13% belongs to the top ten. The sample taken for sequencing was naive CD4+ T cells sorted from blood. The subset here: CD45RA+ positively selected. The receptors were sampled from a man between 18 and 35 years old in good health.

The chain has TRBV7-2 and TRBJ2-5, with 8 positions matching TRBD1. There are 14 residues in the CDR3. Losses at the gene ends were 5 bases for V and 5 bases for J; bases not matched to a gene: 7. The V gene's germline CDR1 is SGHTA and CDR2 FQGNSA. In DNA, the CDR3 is TGTGCCAGCAGCCCCAGGGGGCCGGTGGAGACCCAGTACTTC. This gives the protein CASSPRGPVETQYF. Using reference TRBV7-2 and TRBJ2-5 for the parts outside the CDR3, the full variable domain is GAGVSQSPSNKVTEKGKDVELRCDPISGHTALYWYRQSLGQGLEFLIYFQGNSAPDKSGLPSDRFSAERTGGSVSTLTIQRTQQEDSAVYLCASSPRGPVETQYFGPGTRLLVL.

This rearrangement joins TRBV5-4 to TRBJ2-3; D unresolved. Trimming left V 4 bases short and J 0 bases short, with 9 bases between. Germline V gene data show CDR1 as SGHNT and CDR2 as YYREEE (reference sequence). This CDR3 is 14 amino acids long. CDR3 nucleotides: TGTGCCAGCAGCGTGCCCCCTAGCACAGATACGCAGTATTTT. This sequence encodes CASSVPPSTDTQYF.

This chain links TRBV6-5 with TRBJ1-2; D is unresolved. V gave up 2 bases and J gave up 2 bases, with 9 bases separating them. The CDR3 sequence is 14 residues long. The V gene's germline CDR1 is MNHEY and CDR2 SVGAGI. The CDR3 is CASSYRGRNYGYTF. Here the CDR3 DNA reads TGTGCCAGCAGTTACCGCGGACGGAACTATGGCTACACCTTC.

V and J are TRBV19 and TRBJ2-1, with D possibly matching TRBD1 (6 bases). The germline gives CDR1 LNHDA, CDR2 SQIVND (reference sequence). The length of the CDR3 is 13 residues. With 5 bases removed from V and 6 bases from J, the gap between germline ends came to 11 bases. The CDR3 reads CASSLGQSNEQFF. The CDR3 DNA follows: TGTGCCAGTAGTCTGGGACAAAGCAATGAGCAGTTCTTC.

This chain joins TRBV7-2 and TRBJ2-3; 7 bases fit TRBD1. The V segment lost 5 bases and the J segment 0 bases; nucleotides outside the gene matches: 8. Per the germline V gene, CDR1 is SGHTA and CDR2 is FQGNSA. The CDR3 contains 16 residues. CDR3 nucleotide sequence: TGTGCCAGCAGCCCCCGGACAGGACCTAGCACAGATACGCAGTATTTT. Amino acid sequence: CASSPRTGPSTDTQYF.

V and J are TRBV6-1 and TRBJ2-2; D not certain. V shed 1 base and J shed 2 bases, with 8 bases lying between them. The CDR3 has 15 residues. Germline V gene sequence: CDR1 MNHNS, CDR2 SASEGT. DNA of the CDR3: TGTGCCAGCAGTGAAGGACACGCAAACACCGGGGAGCTGTTTTTT. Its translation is CASSEGHANTGELFF.

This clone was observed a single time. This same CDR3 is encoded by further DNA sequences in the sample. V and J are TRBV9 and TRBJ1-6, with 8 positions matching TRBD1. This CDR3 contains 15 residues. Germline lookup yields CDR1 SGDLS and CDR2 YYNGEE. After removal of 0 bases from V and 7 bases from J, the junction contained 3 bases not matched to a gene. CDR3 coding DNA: TGTGCCAGCAGCGTAGAAGGGACAGGCAATTCACCCCTCCACTTT. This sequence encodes CASSVEGTGNSPLHF.

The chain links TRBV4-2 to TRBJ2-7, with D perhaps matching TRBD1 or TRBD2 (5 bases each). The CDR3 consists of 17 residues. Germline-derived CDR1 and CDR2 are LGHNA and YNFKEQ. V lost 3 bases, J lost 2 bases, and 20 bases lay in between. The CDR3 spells CASSQAPEGLATYEQYF. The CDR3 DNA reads TGTGCCAGCAGCCAGGCCCCTGAGGGGCTGGCTACCTACGAGCAGTACTTC.

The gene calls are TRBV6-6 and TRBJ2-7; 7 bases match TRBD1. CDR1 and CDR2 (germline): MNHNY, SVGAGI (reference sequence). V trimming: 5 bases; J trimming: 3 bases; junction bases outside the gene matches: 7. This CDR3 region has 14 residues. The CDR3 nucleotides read TGTGCCAGCAGTACTTTGGACAGGAACTACGAGCAGTACTTC. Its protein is CASSTLDRNYEQYF.

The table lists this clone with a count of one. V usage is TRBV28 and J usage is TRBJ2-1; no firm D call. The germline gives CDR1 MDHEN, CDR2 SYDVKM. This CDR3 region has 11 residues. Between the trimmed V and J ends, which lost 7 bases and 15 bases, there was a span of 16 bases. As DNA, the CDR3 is TGTGCCAGCAAAGACTTAAGGGCTGCGTTCTTC. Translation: CASKDLRAAFF.

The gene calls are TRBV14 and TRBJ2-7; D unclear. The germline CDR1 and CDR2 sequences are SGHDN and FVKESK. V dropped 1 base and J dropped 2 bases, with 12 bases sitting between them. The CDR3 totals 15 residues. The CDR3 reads CASSQGYTGTYEQYF. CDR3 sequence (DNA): TGTGCCAGCAGCCAAGGATATACCGGTACCTACGAGCAGTACTTC.

CDR3 sequence reads: CASSLSLGTEAFF. The CDR3 DNA follows: TGTGCCAGCAGTTTATCGTTGGGTACTGAAGCTTTCTTT. V and J are TRBV27 and TRBJ1-1; D is unclear. CDR1 and CDR2 from the germline V gene are MNHEY and SMNVEV (reference sequence). The CDR3 is made up of 13 amino acids. V lost 0 bases, J lost 5 bases, and 7 bases lay in between.

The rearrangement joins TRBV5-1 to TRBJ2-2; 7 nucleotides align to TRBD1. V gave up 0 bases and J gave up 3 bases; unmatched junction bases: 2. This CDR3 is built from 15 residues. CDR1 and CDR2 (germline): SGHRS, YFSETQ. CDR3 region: CASSLAQGDTGELFF. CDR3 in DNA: TGCGCCAGCAGCTTGGCCCAGGGGGACACCGGGGAGCTGTTTTTT.

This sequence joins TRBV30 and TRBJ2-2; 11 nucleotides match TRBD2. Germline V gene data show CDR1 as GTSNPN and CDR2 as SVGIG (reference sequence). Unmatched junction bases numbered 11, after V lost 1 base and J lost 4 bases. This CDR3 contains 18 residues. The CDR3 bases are TGTGCCTGGAGTGCTTTGAGAACTAGCGGGGGCTTCACCGGGGAGCTGTTTTTT. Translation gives CAWSALRTSGGFTGELFF.

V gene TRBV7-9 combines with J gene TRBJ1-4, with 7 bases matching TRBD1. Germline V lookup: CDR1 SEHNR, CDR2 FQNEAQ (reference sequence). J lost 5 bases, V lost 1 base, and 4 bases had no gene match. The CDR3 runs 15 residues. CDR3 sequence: CASSLDGGGNEKLFF. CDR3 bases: TGTGCCAGCAGCTTAGATGGAGGGGGCAATGAAAAACTGTTTTTT.

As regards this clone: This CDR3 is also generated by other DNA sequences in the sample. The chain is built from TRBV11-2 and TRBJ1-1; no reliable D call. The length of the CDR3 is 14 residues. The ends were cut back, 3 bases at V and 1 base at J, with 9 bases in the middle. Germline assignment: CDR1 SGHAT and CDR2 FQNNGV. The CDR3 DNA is TGTGCCAGCAGCTTTTCCGGTGGGAACACTGAAGCTTTCTTT. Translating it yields CASSFSGGNTEAFF.

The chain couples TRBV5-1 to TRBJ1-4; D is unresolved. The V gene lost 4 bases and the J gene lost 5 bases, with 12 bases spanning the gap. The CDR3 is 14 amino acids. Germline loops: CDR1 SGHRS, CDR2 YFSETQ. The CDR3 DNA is TGCGCCAGCAGCCCGCCGGGCTCCAATGAAAAACTGTTTTTT. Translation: CASSPPGSNEKLFF.

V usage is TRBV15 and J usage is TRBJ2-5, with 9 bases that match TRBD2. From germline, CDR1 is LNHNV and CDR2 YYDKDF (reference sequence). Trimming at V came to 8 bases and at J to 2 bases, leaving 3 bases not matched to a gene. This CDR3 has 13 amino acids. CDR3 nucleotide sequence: TGTGCCACCCGGGCGGGGGGGCAAGAGACCCAGTACTTC. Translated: CATRAGGQETQYF.

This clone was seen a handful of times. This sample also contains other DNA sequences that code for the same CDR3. The CDR3 sequence is CSASAGTEAFF. CDR3 nucleotides: TGCAGTGCTAGTGCGGGAACTGAAGCTTTCTTT. This sequence joins TRBV20-1 and TRBJ1-1; D gene unclear. The CDR3 totals 11 residues. V was trimmed by 3 bases and J by 5 bases, leaving 7 bases between them. Per germline, CDR1 DFQATT and CDR2 SNEGSKA (reference sequence).

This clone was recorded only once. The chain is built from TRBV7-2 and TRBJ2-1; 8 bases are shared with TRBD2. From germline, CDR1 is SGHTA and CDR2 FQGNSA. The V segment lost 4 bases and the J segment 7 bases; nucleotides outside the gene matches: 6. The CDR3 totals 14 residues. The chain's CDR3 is CASSYWGTRNEQFF. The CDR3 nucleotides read TGTGCCAGCAGCTACTGGGGGACTAGGAATGAGCAGTTCTTC.

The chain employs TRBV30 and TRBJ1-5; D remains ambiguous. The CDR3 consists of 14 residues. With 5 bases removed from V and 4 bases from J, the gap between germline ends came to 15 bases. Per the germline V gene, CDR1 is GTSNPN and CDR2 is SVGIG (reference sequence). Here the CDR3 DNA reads TGTGCCTGGCCACCCACCCCCCCGAATCAGCCCCAGCATTTT. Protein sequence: CAWPPTPPNQPQHF.

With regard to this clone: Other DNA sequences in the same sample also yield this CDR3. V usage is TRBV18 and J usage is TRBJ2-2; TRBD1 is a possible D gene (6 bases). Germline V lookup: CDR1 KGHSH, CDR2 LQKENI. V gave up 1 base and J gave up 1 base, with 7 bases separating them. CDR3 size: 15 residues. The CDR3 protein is CASSPRQVNTGELFF. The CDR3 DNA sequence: TGTGCCAGCTCACCACGACAGGTGAACACCGGGGAGCTGTTTTTT. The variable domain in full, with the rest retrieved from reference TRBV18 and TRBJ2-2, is NAGVMQNPRHLVRRRGQEARLRCSPMKGHSHVYWYRQLPEEGLKFMVYLQKENIIDESGMPKERFSAEFPKEGPSILRIQQVVRGDSAAYFCASSPRQVNTGELFFGEGSRLTVL.

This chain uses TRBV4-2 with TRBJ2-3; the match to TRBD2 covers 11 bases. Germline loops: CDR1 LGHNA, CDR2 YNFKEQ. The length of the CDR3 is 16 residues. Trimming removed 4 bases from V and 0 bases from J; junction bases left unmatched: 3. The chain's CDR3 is CASSLTSGASTDTQYF. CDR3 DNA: TGTGCCAGCAGCCTGACTAGCGGGGCTAGCACAGATACGCAGTATTTT.

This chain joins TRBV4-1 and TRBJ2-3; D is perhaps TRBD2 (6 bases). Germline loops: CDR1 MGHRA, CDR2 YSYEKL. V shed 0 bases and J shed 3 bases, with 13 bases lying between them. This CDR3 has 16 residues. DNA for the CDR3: TGCGCCAGCAGCCAAGAGTTGCGGGAAAGGACAGATACGCAGTATTTT. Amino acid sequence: CASSQELRERTDTQYF.

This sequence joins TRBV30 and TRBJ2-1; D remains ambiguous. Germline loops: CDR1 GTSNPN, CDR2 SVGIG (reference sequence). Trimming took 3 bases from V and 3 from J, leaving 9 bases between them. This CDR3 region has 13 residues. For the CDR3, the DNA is TGTGCCTGGAGGCCGGCCTTCTACAATGAGCAGTTCTTC. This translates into CAWRPAFYNEQFF.

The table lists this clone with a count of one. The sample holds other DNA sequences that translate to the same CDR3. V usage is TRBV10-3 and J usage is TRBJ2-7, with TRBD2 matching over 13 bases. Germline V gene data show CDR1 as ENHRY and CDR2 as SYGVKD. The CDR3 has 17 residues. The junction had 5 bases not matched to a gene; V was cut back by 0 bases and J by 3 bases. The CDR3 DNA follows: TGTGCCATCAGTGAGTCCTCGGGGACTAGCGGGGTCTACGAGCAGTACTTC. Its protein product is CAISESSGTSGVYEQYF.

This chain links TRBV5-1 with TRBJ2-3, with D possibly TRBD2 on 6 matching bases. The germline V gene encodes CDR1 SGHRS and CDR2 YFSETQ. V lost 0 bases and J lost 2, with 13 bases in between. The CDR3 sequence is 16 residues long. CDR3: CASSLVSGLNTDTQYF. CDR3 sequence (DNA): TGCGCCAGCAGCTTGGTTAGCGGCCTTAACACAGATACGCAGTATTTT.